This T cell receptor beta chain was obtained from a study of Tregs in tolerant kidney transplant recipients. Germline CDR1 and CDR2: MGHDK and SYGVNS. CDR3 size: 14 residues. The V segment lost 2 bases and the J segment 3 bases; nucleotides outside the gene matches: 3. The data were produced by immunoSEQ multiplex PCR, yet TCRdb's version contains in-frame clones alone and is incomplete. The table includes 20,000 to 25,000 clones, 81% detected once. Recipients received nonmyeloablative bone marrow transplants from related graft donors, with transient mixed chimerism. The source was CD8+ T cells from blood (PBMCs), collected 6 months after the transplant. The rearrangement uses TRBV25-1 and TRBJ1-2; 7 positions agree with TRBD1. The TCR was taken from a human patient who received a combined kidney and bone marrow transplant. The graft donor may have contributed some T cells. The CDR3 spells CASSEQGGYYGYTF. Here the CDR3 DNA reads TGTGCCAGCAGTGAACAAGGGGGCTACTATGGCTACACCTTC.